The 32 T cell receptor beta chains reported below all come from one sample, sequenced in a study of vaccination effects on CD4 cells after COVID-19. Using immunoSEQ multiplex PCR, the repertoire was profiled, and TCRdb retains in-frame clones only, with some absent. The sample lists roughly 63,000 clones, approximately 80% occurring once. Their antigen targets remain unknown. Under the ViraFEST assay, PBMC were stimulated with viral peptide pools so that antigen-specific CD4+ T cells expanded. Sequencing was performed afterwards. Subsequent to a culture period of 10 to 11 days, CD4+ T cells were isolated. In the vaccine recipients, nucleocapsid antibodies were negative and there was no prior SARS-CoV-2 infection. The material sequenced was CD4+ T cells from PBMCs cultured with SARS-CoV-2 spike peptides, taken before COVID-19 vaccination. The receptors were gathered from a human donor who received a COVID-19 vaccine.

This clone was seen once. The V and J genes are TRBV18 and TRBJ2-1, with 7 bases identical to TRBD2. This CDR3 is built from 17 residues. Germline loops: CDR1 KGHSH, CDR2 LQKENI. V lost 3 bases to trimming and J lost 4 bases; unmatched junction nucleotides: 12. In DNA, the CDR3 is TGTGCCAGCTCACCTCTTCCGCCCCAGCGGGGATACAATGAGCAGTTCTTC. Amino acid sequence: CASSPLPPQRGYNEQFF.

The chain links TRBV7-2 to TRBJ2-7; D is perhaps TRBD1 (6 bases). This CDR3 spans 13 amino acids. V was cut by 1 base and J by 2 bases, with 6 bases left in between. Germline V CDR1 and CDR2: SGHTA, FQGNSA. This chain's CDR3 is CASSLDRAYEQYV. CDR3 nucleotide sequence: TGTGCCAGCAGCTTAGACAGGGCCTACGAGCAGTACGTC.

The table lists this clone with a few counts. This chain joins TRBV6-4 and TRBJ1-1; 7 bases match TRBD1. Trimming cost V 6 bases and J 1 base; bases outside gene matches: 8. Germline V lookup: CDR1 MRHNA, CDR2 SNTAGT. The length of the CDR3 is 15 residues. The CDR3 is CASREQGLGNTEAFF. CDR3 DNA sequence: TGTGCCAGCAGAGAACAGGGGTTGGGGAACACTGAAGCTTTCTTT.

In its sample, this clone was seen a few times. The rearrangement joins TRBV5-1 to TRBJ1-6; possibly TRBD1 for D (5 bases). V was cut by 6 bases and J by 10 bases, with 17 bases left in between. The CDR3 is 14 amino acids. Germline loops: CDR1 SGHRS, CDR2 YFSETQ. This chain's CDR3 is CASTESAGRSPLHF. The CDR3 region has the DNA TGCGCCAGCACGGAGTCCGCAGGGCGGTCACCCCTCCACTTT.

V and J are TRBV5-4 and TRBJ1-4; D gene ambiguous. This CDR3 is built from 13 residues. CDR1 and CDR2 from the germline V gene are SGHNT and YYREEE (reference sequence). V was clipped by 4 bases and J by 7 bases, with 11 bases between them. CDR3: CASSPPGVEKLFF. The DNA for the CDR3 is TGTGCCAGCAGCCCCCCCGGGGTTGAAAAACTGTTTTTT.

The rearrangement uses TRBV6-5 and TRBJ1-3; 11 positions agree with TRBD1. CDR1 is MNHEY and CDR2 is SVGAGI in the germline V gene. The CDR3 runs 14 residues. J gave up 8 bases and V 6 bases, and 6 bases lay outside the gene matches. The CDR3 DNA reads as TGTGCCAGCAGGCTAGGACAGGGGGCATACACCATATATTTT. This codes for CASRLGQGAYTIYF.

This chain links TRBV6-6 with TRBJ2-7; D is perhaps TRBD1 (5 bases). Germline-derived CDR1 and CDR2 are MNHNY and SVGAGI (reference sequence). This CDR3 region has 14 residues. Trimming shortened V by 6 bases and J by 6 bases, and 18 bases separated the two germline ends. Here the CDR3 DNA reads TGTGCCAGCAGAAGGGGTTCGACAGAAGCCGAGCAGTACGTC. It is translated as CASRRGSTEAEQYV.

The rearrangement links TRBV5-4 to TRBJ1-1, with D uncertain. This CDR3 has 14 amino acids. The V gene's germline CDR1 is SGHNT and CDR2 YYREEE (reference sequence). Trimming removed 0 bases from V and 2 bases from J, with 8 bases in between. The CDR3 nucleotides read TGTGCCAGCAGCTTGGGGACCCTAAACACTGAAGCTTTCTTT. As protein: CASSLGTLNTEAFF.

The chain carries TRBV21-1 and TRBJ2-3; the D call in the table, TRBD2, was not verified against the DNA. TRBV21-1 is a pseudogene locus. CDR3 length: 16 residues. The CDR3 DNA reads as TGTGCCAGCAGCGGGGGGGAGCGGGGGCCCCCCGATACGCAGTATTTT. Translated, it gives CASSGGERGPPDTQYF.

This clone has more than one count but fewer than ten. The chain combines TRBV4-3 with TRBJ1-6; D is unresolved. This CDR3 contains 14 residues. Trimming cost V 0 bases and J 7 bases, with 7 bases left between them. CDR1 and CDR2 (germline): LGHNA, YSLEER. The CDR3 DNA sequence: TGCGCCAGCAGCCAAGATTTCGGAAATTCACCCCTCCACTTT. It codes for CASSQDFGNSPLHF.

This chain joins TRBV7-2 and TRBJ2-2; the D is unclear. This CDR3 has 14 amino acids. V was shortened by 4 bases and J by 7 bases, with 13 bases between the two germline ends. Germline CDR1 and CDR2: SGHTA and FQGNSA. CDR3: CASSSRLGRGELFF. The CDR3 bases are TGTGCCAGCAGCTCCCGACTGGGTCGCGGGGAGCTGTTTTTT.

The gene calls are TRBV5-1 and TRBJ2-3, with TRBD2 matching over 11 bases. CDR3 length equals 16 residues. The V segment lost 4 bases and the J segment 0 bases; nucleotides outside the gene matches: 4. CDR1 is SGHRS and CDR2 is YFSETQ in the germline V gene. The CDR3 loop is CASSPLAGASTDTQYF. DNA of the CDR3: TGCGCCAGCAGCCCACTAGCGGGGGCTAGCACAGATACGCAGTATTTT.

The chain links TRBV7-3 to TRBJ2-7; D is undetermined. The germline CDR1 and CDR2 sequences are SGHTA and FQGTGA. The V end was cut by 7 bases, the J end by 5 bases, with 9 bases between. The CDR3 runs to 11 residues. This CDR3 is CASISGDEQYV. The CDR3 bases are TGTGCCAGCATCAGTGGGGACGAGCAGTACGTC.

This clone showed up just once. V and J are TRBV28 and TRBJ1-5; weak D call: TRBD1 (6 bases). V lost 1 base and J 7 bases, leaving 8 bases between the germline ends. Germline lookup yields CDR1 MDHEN and CDR2 SYDVKM. The CDR3 contains 13 residues. CDR3 nucleotide sequence: TGTGCCAGCAGTTTATACAGGGCCCAGCCCCAGCATTTT. The encoded protein is CASSLYRAQPQHF.

The CDR3 DNA follows: TGTGCCAGCAGCTTAGATTGGCAGCCCCAGCATTTT. This codes for CASSLDWQPQHF. This chain links TRBV7-2 with TRBJ1-5; D ambiguous. CDR3 length equals 12 residues. V was cut by 1 base and J by 7 bases, with 5 bases left in between. The germline V gene has CDR1 SGHTA and CDR2 FQGNSA.

V usage is TRBV7-9 and J usage is TRBJ1-1, with 10 bases that match TRBD1. The CDR3 consists of 13 residues. The germline V gene has CDR1 SEHNR and CDR2 FQNEAQ (reference sequence). V gave up 2 bases and J gave up 10 bases; unmatched junction bases: 4. Here the CDR3 reads CASSLRTGGRAFF. CDR3 in DNA: TGTGCCAGCAGCTTACGGACAGGGGGGAGAGCTTTCTTT.

This clone showed up just once. This chain joins TRBV6-1 and TRBJ2-4; TRBD1 matches at 10 bases. V dropped 2 bases and J dropped 0; count of bases not matched to a gene: 4. The CDR3 is 17 amino acids. CDR1 MNHNS and CDR2 SASEGT come from the germline V gene. CDR3 coding DNA: TGTGCCAGCAGTGAACGAGACAGGGGGCTAGCCAAAAACATTCAGTACTTC. Translation: CASSERDRGLAKNIQYF.

A few counts support this clone. This sequence joins TRBV4-1 and TRBJ2-7; a weak D match, TRBD2 (6 bases). The CDR3 extends over 14 amino acids. Germline CDR1 MGHRA, CDR2 YSYEKL. Trimming removed 4 bases at V and 3 bases at J, with 13 bases between. The CDR3 reads CASSPGDGGYEQYV. The DNA for the CDR3 is TGCGCCAGCAGCCCAGGAGACGGGGGCTACGAGCAGTACGTC.

This clone has a single count. The CDR3 loop is CASSPTGRYGYTF. For the CDR3, the DNA is TGCGCCAGCAGCCCGACAGGGCGATATGGCTACACCTTC. The chain recombines TRBV4-1 with TRBJ1-2; TRBD1 matches 7 bases. CDR3 length equals 13 residues. Germline V CDR1 and CDR2: MGHRA, YSYEKL. V lost 4 bases to trimming and J lost 5 bases; unmatched junction nucleotides: 4.

In its sample, this clone was seen once. The chain's CDR3 is CASSKRAGEKLFF. The CDR3 DNA follows: TGTGCCAGCTCGAAAAGGGCGGGGGAAAAACTGTTTTTT. The chain joins TRBV25-1 to TRBJ1-4; D ambiguous. Trimming removed 8 bases from V and 8 bases from J, with 15 bases in between. The germline V gene has CDR1 MGHDK and CDR2 SYGVNS. This CDR3 region has 13 residues.

The chain has TRBV6-5 and TRBJ2-1; D possibly uses TRBD1 or TRBD2 (5 bases each). Per the germline V gene, CDR1 is MNHEY and CDR2 is SVGAGI. CDR3 length: 10 amino acids. The V gene lost 6 bases and the J gene lost 9 bases, with 6 bases spanning the gap. The CDR3, as DNA: TGTGCCAGCAGGGGGGTTGAGCAGTTCTTC. Amino acid sequence: CASRGVEQFF.

The CDR3 DNA follows: TGTGCCAGCAGCCGCCTAGACTCCTATAATTCACCCCTCCACTTT. It encodes CASSRLDSYNSPLHF. The chain links TRBV6-6 to TRBJ1-6, with D unclear. There are 15 residues in the CDR3. V was shortened by 6 bases and J by 0 bases, with 9 bases between the two germline ends. Germline-derived CDR1 and CDR2 are MNHNY and SVGAGI (reference sequence).

The V gene is TRBV10-1, the J gene TRBJ2-3, with D possibly being TRBD2 (6 bases). V lost 5 bases and J lost 2, with 14 bases in between. CDR1 WNHNN and CDR2 SYGVQD come from the germline V gene (reference sequence). The CDR3 totals 15 residues. The CDR3 bases are TGCGCCAGCAGTTGGGGTGGAGGGGCCACAGATACGCAGTATTTT. Its translation: CASSWGGGATDTQYF.

In its sample, this clone was seen a few times. The chain joins TRBV10-3 to TRBJ1-6; a possible D gene is TRBD1 (6 bases). The germline V gene encodes CDR1 ENHRY and CDR2 SYGVKD. This CDR3 is built from 13 residues. V shed 11 bases and J shed 4 bases, with 12 bases lying between them. CDR3 residues: CAVRTEYNSPLHF. Written as DNA, the CDR3 is TGTGCCGTTAGGACAGAGTATAATTCACCCCTCCACTTT.

The chain has TRBV6-2 or TRBV6-3 and TRBJ2-7, with D hard to call. The CDR3 loop spans 14 amino acids. Germline V gives CDR1 MNHEY, CDR2 SVGEGT. Trimming took 0 bases from V and 3 from J, leaving 9 bases between them. The CDR3 bases are TGTGCCAGCAGTTACTCGAGCAGTTACTACGAGCAGTACGTC. It codes for CASSYSSSYYEQYV.

CDR3 residues: CASSPGTGFQPQHF. DNA of the CDR3: TGCGCCAGCAGCCCGGGGACAGGGTTTCAGCCCCAGCATTTT. This chain joins TRBV4-1 and TRBJ1-5, with TRBD1 identical over 9 bases. V was pared by 4 bases and J by 6 bases, with 4 bases of the junction left unmatched. From germline, CDR1 is MGHRA and CDR2 YSYEKL. The CDR3 runs to 14 residues.

The chain uses TRBV28 and TRBJ1-3; D call uncertain. The CDR3 totals 14 residues. Per the germline V gene, CDR1 is MDHEN and CDR2 is SYDVKM. Trimming stripped 6 bases from V and 0 bases from J, with 9 bases between. Here the CDR3 DNA reads TGTGCCAGCAGCCCAACTTACTCTGGAAACACCATATATTTT. Encoded protein: CASSPTYSGNTIYF.

The V gene is TRBV5-8, the J gene TRBJ2-4, with unresolved D. Germline V gene sequence: CDR1 SGHTS, CDR2 YDEGEE. CDR3 length: 14 residues. Deletions cut 4 bases from V and 0 bases from J, with 8 bases between. The CDR3 coding sequence is TGTGCCAGCAGCGTAACGGTAGCCAAAAACATTCAGTACTTC. Translating it yields CASSVTVAKNIQYF.

This clone has only one observation. The chain recombines TRBV18 with TRBJ1-3; no definite D call. Germline V gives CDR1 KGHSH, CDR2 LQKENI. Trimming removed 4 bases at V and 1 base at J, with 14 bases between. This CDR3 has 16 amino acids. The CDR3 coding sequence is TGTGCCAGCTCACTTTCCACGACATCGTCTGGAAACACCATATATTTT. Translated: CASSLSTTSSGNTIYF.

This rearrangement joins TRBV2 to TRBJ2-3, with D possibly matching TRBD1 (5 bases). Germline V gene data show CDR1 as SNHLY and CDR2 as FYNNEI. V was clipped by 4 bases and J by 3 bases, with 11 bases between them. The CDR3 loop spans 14 amino acids. The CDR3 is CASSVQAGTDTQYF. Here the CDR3 DNA reads TGTGCCAGCAGTGTCCAGGCAGGGACAGATACGCAGTATTTT.

The chain joins TRBV5-1 to TRBJ2-7; D perhaps matches TRBD1 (6 bases). With 0 bases removed from V and 0 bases from J, the gap between germline ends came to 7 bases. CDR3 length: 14 amino acids. CDR1 is SGHRS, CDR2 YFSETQ, per germline. The CDR3 nucleotides are TGCGCCAGCAGCTTGGGGACAGCCTCCTACGAGCAGTACGTC. It is translated as CASSLGTASYEQYV.

This clone was found a few times. The rearrangement uses TRBV7-9 and TRBJ2-1; D remains unclear. Trimming left V 0 bases short and J 6 bases short, with 9 bases between. Germline V lookup: CDR1 SEHNR, CDR2 FQNEAQ (reference sequence). This CDR3 is built from 14 residues. This CDR3 is CASSLAGTANEQFF. In DNA, the CDR3 is TGTGCCAGCAGCTTAGCGGGCACGGCCAATGAGCAGTTCTTC.